The clone carrying this TCR beta chain was seen at least ten times. The sample belongs to a study of blood T cells in healthy people across ages. The V gene end was trimmed by 5 bases and the J gene end by 0 bases; junction bases not matched to a gene: 11. The length of the CDR3 is 17 residues. CDR1 and CDR2 (germline): SGHVS, FQNEAQ. Using a J-beta primer mix together with a sample-barcoded 5' primer, a second PCR was run for roughly 6 to 11 cycles. TCRdb reprocessed the 5' RACE reads with MiXCR, giving one entry per CDR3 protein. Found here are 850,000 to 950,000 distinct CDR3 sequences, 29% of them singletons; the top ten hold 17%.

This TCR came from a woman aged 80 or over in good health. The chain couples TRBV7-8 to TRBJ2-5; 8 positions agree with TRBD2. Sequencing was performed on blood. The CDR3 loop is CASSTGGAGLYQETQYF. CDR3 DNA: TGTGCCAGCAGCACCGGGGGGGCAGGTCTGTACCAAGAGACCCAGTACTTC.